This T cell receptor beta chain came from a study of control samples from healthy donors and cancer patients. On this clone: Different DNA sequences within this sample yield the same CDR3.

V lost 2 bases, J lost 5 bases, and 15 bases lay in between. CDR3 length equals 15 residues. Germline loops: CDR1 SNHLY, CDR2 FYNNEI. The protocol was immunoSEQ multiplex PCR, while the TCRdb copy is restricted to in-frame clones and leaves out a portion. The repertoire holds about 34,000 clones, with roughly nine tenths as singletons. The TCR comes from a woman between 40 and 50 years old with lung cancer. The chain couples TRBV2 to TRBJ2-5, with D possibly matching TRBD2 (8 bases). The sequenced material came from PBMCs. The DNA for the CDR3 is TGTGCCAGCAGTGAAAGGACAGGCGGGAGGGAGACCCAGTACTTC. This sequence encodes CASSERTGGRETQYF.